This TCR beta chain originates from a study of blood T cell repertoires in COVID-19. Study-wide background: Donors in the United States, Italy and Spain gave samples during acute or convalescent COVID-19. Sample material is recorded as cDNA or gDNA derived from T cells, B-cell-depleted T cells, or PBMCs.

Original analysis: For nucleated cells, counts were estimated from reference gene primer amplification. Clones were sequenced by immunoSEQ multiplex PCR, and TCRdb holds only the in-frame ones, with some missing. The V and J calls and clone size come from that table; D and trimming were worked out from the DNA. The sample yields around 80,000 clones, around three quarters seen once. Sequencing input: peripheral blood. The TCR comes from a woman older than 75 with active or convalescent COVID-19.

CDR3 sequence (DNA): TGTGCCAGCAGCTTAGTTTCGGGAGTTTCCTACGAGCAGTACTTC. It is translated as CASSLVSGVSYEQYF. V gene TRBV7-2 combines with J gene TRBJ2-7, with a possible D match to TRBD2 (6 bases). The V end lost 1 base, the J end lost 1 base, and 11 bases lay between the germline ends. CDR1 and CDR2 from the germline V gene are SGHTA and FQGNSA. CDR3 size: 15 residues. Supplemented by reference TRBV7-2 and TRBJ2-7, the full variable domain reads GAGVSQSPSNKVTEKGKDVELRCDPISGHTALYWYRQSLGQGLEFLIYFQGNSAPDKSGLPSDRFSAERTGGSVSTLTIQRTQQEDSAVYLCASSLVSGVSYEQYFGPGTRLTVT.